This T cell receptor (beta chain) was observed in a study of radiation and T cells in renal cell carcinoma. Overall study context: Nephrectomy followed 15 Gy stereotactic body radiation by 4 weeks.

Produced via immunoSEQ multiplex PCR; TCRdb's table is partial and in-frame only. This table has about 49,000 clones, 80% appearing once. Study-wide results and limits: No pretreatment tumor biopsies were available for baseline clonotypes. In blood, top tumor clones expanded by 2 weeks, shrinking by 4.

As to this clone: Its cognate antigen is unknown.

This CDR3 has 15 residues. From germline, CDR1 is SGHVS and CDR2 FNYEAQ. Trimming left V 5 bases short and J 4 bases short, with 15 bases between. Time point: blood 2 weeks post-SBRT. Treatment described: 15 Gy SBRT to primary tumor, nephrectomy 4 weeks later. Blood was sampled at baseline, 2 weeks and 4 weeks after SBRT. This material consisted of blood, taken from a patient whose treatment included radiotherapy and nephrectomy. J is TRBJ1-3 and V is TRBV7-6; weak D call: TRBD1 (6 bases). This clonotype was sampled from a woman between 70 and 85 years old with renal cell carcinoma. The CDR3 loop reads CASSNTGTLGNTIYF. The CDR3 region has the DNA TGTGCCAGCAGCAACACCGGGACACTCGGAAACACCATATATTTT.